One T cell receptor (beta chain) is described in this entry. What this receptor recognizes is not known. No base qualities exist here, and no much larger clone lies one base off it. This entry is derived from a study of CD8+ T cells in alopecia areata (dated by TCRdb to the late 2010s). Describing the broader study: The treated patients, all with moderate-to-severe alopecia areata, were enrolled in an open-label pilot trial of oral tofacitinib given at 5 to 10 mg twice daily. Patients stayed on tofacitinib for 6 to 18 months and then had 6 months of follow-up off drug so that delayed response and recurrence could be assessed. For the treated patients, the SALT score, which quantifies what percentage of scalp surface area is affected, served as the measure of disease severity. In both human patients and the C3H/HeJ mouse model, the study applied high-throughput TCRbeta sequencing to look at T cell clonal expansion in alopecia areata. In humans, TCRbeta sequencing was performed on scalp tissue and on sorted CD4+ and CD8+ peripheral blood T cells from healthy controls and from patients with patchy or totalis/universalis alopecia areata. Biopsies were taken from tofacitinib-treated patients at baseline and again at 4 and 24 weeks into treatment, and several of those patients also had a later scalp biopsy. Scalp clonality was compared across normal scalp (n=4), patchy alopecia areata scalp (n=8), and alopecia totalis/universalis scalp (n=8). RNA came from the PAXgene miRNA kit for fixed scalp, the miRNeasy kit for PBMCs, and the RNeasy kit for mouse skin. immunoSEQ multiplex PCR using 35 Vbeta forward primers and 13 Jbeta reverse primers was used to amplify TCRbeta CDR3 regions.

There are 16 amino acids in the CDR3, from cysteine to phenylalanine inclusive. Only the CDR3 region is kept as DNA, spanning 48 bases read in frame from base 1. V is cut back by 5 bases and J by 1 base, with 7 bases in the junction unmatched. Per the germline V gene, SGHTA is the CDR1 and FQGTGA is the CDR2. General findings and caveats noted by the study authors: Many expanded lesional clones were found to persist in scalp and blood during tofacitinib treatment, and relapse after treatment cessation may be partly explained by this persistence. Compared with normal scalp, lesional scalp, particularly in alopecia totalis/universalis, had higher clonality and more expanded CD8+ clones, which suggests antigenic drive. Tofacitinib significantly decreased scalp clonality and the number of expanded CD8+ clones among the top 100 scalp clones. Unlike mouse skin, where gammadelta T cells dominate, normal human skin contains resident alphabeta T cells that get sequenced too, which complicates analysis of the scalp TCR repertoire. Because the treated cohort was small and had only one nonresponder, larger studies are needed to examine links between baseline CD8+ expansion and response. Shared TCR sequences between patients were less evident than in mice, which may be partly attributable to HLA diversity in the patient population.

The method was the immunoSEQ multiplex PCR assay. For TCR sequencing, RNA was extracted from every sample and reverse transcribed into cDNA to serve as template. First-strand cDNA was synthesized with SuperScript III using a 2:1 mix of oligo-dT and random hexamers. A synthetic immune receptor repertoire was used to gauge amplification bias, and whatever bias remained was removed computationally. The source study handled its data this way. Raw reads were preprocessed to remove errors, and CDR3 was defined by IMGT conventions from the conserved cysteine to phenylalanine. To get clonality, Shannon entropy was normalized by log2 of the number of productive unique TCRs and the result was subtracted from 1. Whether each scalp clone was CD4 or CD8 was inferred by checking scalp TCRbeta sequences against the CD4 and CD8 repertoires from sorted blood. In its TCRdb copy, this immuneACCESS table keeps in-frame sequences only and misses some clones. Where compared with another copy, unresolved V genes explain less than half of these, and the others have no known cause. That table gives V, J and clone size, and the DNA gave D and trimming. The sample table records some 7,000 clones; 60% to 65% of these occur just once. The leading ten clones occupy about 13% of the sample.

The time point label for this specimen denotes: about 4 weeks on oral tofacitinib. This specimen's treatment or condition label, per the study, means: oral pan-JAK inhibitor, 5-10 mg twice daily. Lesional scalp punch biopsies and peripheral blood were obtained from alopecia areata patients. Scalp biopsies from humans were placed right away in PAXgene tissue containers for fixation. The source is a human donor with alopecia areata. This chain is built from TRBV7-3 and TRBJ1-1; 10 junctional bases match TRBD1. The sample was skin, taken at week 4, from a patient treated with tofacitinib. CDR3 loop: CASSDRDRGGNTEAFF. The DNA is as follows: TGTGCCAGCAGCGACCGGGACAGGGGAGGGAACACTGAAGCTTTCTTT. Reference TRBV7-3 and TRBJ1-1 proteins supply the regions before and after the CDR3; the full variable domain is: GAGVSQTPSNKVTEKGKYVELRCDPISGHTALYWYRQSLGQGPEFLIYFQGTGAADDSGLPNDRFFAVRPEGSVSTLKIQRTERGDSAVYLCASSDRDRGGNTEAFFGQGTRLTVV.